This TCR beta chain appears in the sequencing data of a study of tumor-infiltrating lymphocytes in primary liver carcinoma (dated by TCRdb to about 2017). Broadly, across the study: Of the five patients, three men and two women aged 30 to 69 years, four had hepatocellular carcinoma and one had combined HCC and intrahepatic cholangiocarcinoma. The five patients had tumors staged T1-T3 N0M0, with maximum diameters ranging from roughly 4 to 10 cm. Each sample produced about 3.5 to 8 million productive TCRbeta reads, and read depth showed no significant difference between tissue types. Across five regions of each liver tumor, along with adjacent normal tissue and blood, the study brought together TCRbeta repertoire sequencing, expression microarrays and whole-exome sequencing. A total of about 35 specimens from 5 patients went through TCRbeta repertoire sequencing, namely 25 tumor regions, 5 adjacent noncancerous liver tissues and 5 peripheral blood samples. To link TCRbeta repertoire diversity with the local molecular phenotype, the 25 or so tumor region samples were profiled using Agilent mRNA microarrays. Reproducibility between technical replicate repertoires was high, with correlation coefficients above 0.95 and mean shared-clone rates about 0.89. Beyond this particular receptor, the publication reports: Only the TCR beta chain was sequenced, which likely underestimates true repertoire diversity because unpaired alpha chains were not captured. Compared with blood, tumors had a significantly larger share of the repertoire taken up by the top 250 clones (p = 0.039). With just four or five patients in the study, the authors point out that the findings should be validated in a larger study. Comparison of CD4+ and CD8+ T cell repertoires was precluded by the use of bulk unsorted samples. Consistent with antigen-driven expansion, pairs of tumor regions showed higher repertoire overlap (mean about 36%) than either tumor-adjacent pairs (approximately 17%) or tumor-blood pairs (approximately 15%). Only about 7-25% of top clones were found in all five regions of a tumor, suggesting spatial heterogeneity of tumor-infiltrating T cells.

Starting from about 500 ng total RNA, TCRbeta-specific cDNA was produced by reverse transcription with a constant-region primer and ProtoScript II reverse transcriptase. Three nested multiplex PCR rounds, following a slightly modified ARM-PCR procedure, were used to build the TCRbeta libraries. Sample barcodes and Illumina adapters were attached in a final 25-cycle PCR using Deep VentR polymerase. Before sequencing, amplicons of 200-500 bp were purified from gel using a QIAquick gel extraction kit. The TCRbeta amplicons were sequenced with 250-bp paired-end reads on an Illumina HiSeq 2500. On the study's bioinformatics: Trimmomatic v0.33 was used to quality-trim the reads, and FLASH v1.2.11 was used to merge paired reads so that full CDR3 sequences could be recovered. V, D and J germline segments were assigned to the rearranged TCRbeta sequences using MiGEC v1.2.1b. VDJtools v1.0.0 computed clonotype statistics and Shannon-Wiener diversity indices. Except for diversity analysis, only the 250 most abundant clonotypes of each sample were used in subsequent analyses to reduce sampling bias. The public reads were quality trimmed at Q25 with fastp and then assembled into clones with MiXCR by TCRdb, keeping productive beta chains. Entries that share a CDR3 protein sequence are merged under the most common genes and DNA. What appears here as the V and J calls and clone size reflects TCRdb's work, not the paper's. In all, the sample holds tens of thousands of distinct CDR3 sequences, and around 82% of those were seen once. Jointly, the top ten make up roughly a quarter of the sample.

The sample holds one count of this clonotype. Its antigen is currently not known. There are no base qualities to consult, and no much larger clone falls within one base. One read alone lends weak support. Without any cell sorting, total RNA and DNA were co-extracted from approximately 22-30 mg of bulk tissue using the AllPrep DNA/RNA mini kit. A handful of patients with histopathologically diagnosed primary liver carcinoma underwent surgical resection in China between late 2015 and March 2016. Chronic HBV infection was present in the patients, and the patients were treatment-naive at sampling. Five spatially separated regions were sampled per tumor: superior, inferior, left-lateral and right-lateral poles, plus the tumor centre. More than 85% viable tumor cells were found by histology in every tumor sample. Fresh tumor and adjacent tissue pieces were bisected, with one half stored in RNAlater at -80 degrees C and the other half sent for histology.

This TCR was recovered from a middle-aged man with primary liver carcinoma and hepatitis B virus infection. Sequencing input: liver tumor tissue from sampling region 5. Read against the paper, the sample's cell subset or site label means: tumor region T5, tumor centre.

CDR3 reads: CASSQDRGQGSQPQHF. The nucleotide sequence is given as TGCGCCAGCAGCCAAGATAGGGGGCAGGGTAGCCAGCCCCAGCATTTT. This receptor chain uses TRBV4-1 and TRBJ1-5; TRBD1 agrees with 7 junctional bases. Reading from cysteine to phenylalanine, the CDR3 counts 16 amino acids. Only the CDR3 region is kept as DNA, spanning 48 bases read in frame from base 1. CDR1 and CDR2 are drawn from the germline V gene: MGHRA, YSYEKL. Ends trimmed: V by 0 bases, J by 7 bases; bases unmatched to a gene: 9.